Sequencing of this T cell receptor (beta chain) was carried out in a study of cytomegalovirus exposure and HLA in healthy donors. Primers included in the PCR were 60 Vbeta and 13 Jbeta primers. Repertoires were generated with immunoSEQ multiplex PCR, while TCRdb's copy carries only in-frame clones and drops some. The table shows approximately 120,000 clones, with roughly 70% occurring only once. Concerning this clone: As yet, its antigen is unknown.

Study outcomes and limitations: Segments of the TCR beta V type were, in most cases, productive about 87% or about 30% of the time in an earlier analysis. Later on, an analysis showed TCR association rates differing by HLA locus, with DRB1 the most and HLA-C the fewest.

The trim removed 0 bases at V and 0 bases at J, leaving 4 bases unmatched. In germline, CDR1 is MDHEN, CDR2 SYDVKM. The length of the CDR3 is 17 residues. Sequencing input: PBMCs. The V gene is TRBV28, the J gene TRBJ1-4; 7 nucleotides match TRBD1. This TCR derives from a man aged 30 to 45 in good health and CMV-seronegative. The CDR3 sequence: CASSLWWGQSTNEKLFF. CDR3 coding DNA: TGTGCCAGCAGTTTATGGTGGGGACAGTCAACTAATGAAAAACTGTTTTTT.